This is a list of T cell receptor beta chains from one sample in a study of T-cell reconstitution after alpha-beta-depleted transplantation in children. TCRdb re-called the PCR reads through MiXCR, storing one row per CDR3 protein. The sample records about 460,000 distinct CDR3 sequences, over 9.5% being singletons. The starting material was PBMCs, obtained before TCRalphabeta/CD19-depleted stem cell transplant. The receptors shown here come from a child aged 2-15 years with inherited bone marrow failure, due to receive a stem cell transplant. CDR3s include the opening cysteine and the closing phenylalanine or tryptophan. D genes are given only for firm matches. Size values are once, few and many counts, or a class for expanded clones, and some rows have none.

TRBV11-3	few	TRBJ2-2	NA	TGTGCCAGCAGCCCTGTCCCCGAGGACACCGGGGAGCTGTTTTTT	CASSPVPEDTGELFF
TRBV4-1	many	TRBJ2-3	TRBD2	TGCGCCAGCAGCAACCCTAGCGGGAGTGATACGCAGTATTTT	CASSNPSGSDTQYF
TRBV12-3/TRBV12-4	many	TRBJ1-5	NA	TGTGCCAGCAATCTTAGAGGGTCCAATCAGCCCCAGCATTTT	CASNLRGSNQPQHF
TRBV2	many	TRBJ2-1	NA	TGTGCCGGGCTCGTGGCGCCCTCCTACAATGAGCAGTTCTTC	CAGLVAPSYNEQFF
TRBV29-1	many	TRBJ2-5	TRBD1	TGCAGCCCCGGGACAGCCGAAGAGACCCAGTACTTC	CSPGTAEETQYF
TRBV9	many	TRBJ2-7	TRBD2	TGTGCCAGCAGCGAGGCTAGCGGCCTCTCCTACGAGCAGTACTTC	CASSEASGLSYEQYF
TRBV20-1	many	TRBJ2-1	NA	TGCAGTGCATCGACCCTTCGCGGAACCTTGGGGAATGAGCAGTTCTTC	CSASTLRGTLGNEQFF
TRBV6-4	NA	TRBJ2-7	NA	TGTGCCAGCAGTGAACTTCGTAAGGAGGCCTACGAGCAGTACTTC	CASSELRKEAYEQYF
TRBV5-1	few	TRBJ2-2	NA	TGCGCCAGCAGCTTATATTCCCGGCCTCCAAACGGGGAGCTGTTTTTT	CASSLYSRPPNGELFF
TRBV7-9	many	TRBJ2-3	TRBD2	TGTGCCAGCCGAACTACCGCCGGGGGACTAGCGGAGACCACAGATACGCAGTATTTT	CASRTTAGGLAETTDTQYF
TRBV27	many	TRBJ1-1	NA	TGTGCCAGCACCCCTCGATGGGGGTTCGGGATGACTGAAGCTTTCTTT	CASTPRWGFGMTEAFF
TRBV7-2	many	TRBJ2-3	NA	TGTGCCAGCAGCTTAGGGCTAACTAGCACAGATACGCAGTATTTT	CASSLGLTSTDTQYF
TRBV28	NA	TRBJ1-5	NA	TGTGCCAGCAGTTTATGGGCATTTAATCAGCCCCAGCATTTT	CASSLWAFNQPQHF
TRBV20-1	many	TRBJ2-5	NA	TGCAGTGCTAGAATCCCAGGGGCCGAAGAGACCCAGTACTTC	CSARIPGAEETQYF
TRBV7-9	few	TRBJ2-3	TRBD2	TGTGCCAGCAGCGCCGGACTAGCGGGAGGGATCCCAGATACGCAGTATTTT	CASSAGLAGGIPDTQYF
TRBV11-2	NA	TRBJ1-3	NA	TGTGCCAGCAGCTTAGGACCGCTTTTCTCTGGAAACACCATATATTTT	CASSLGPLFSGNTIYF
TRBV10-3	NA	TRBJ1-6	NA	TGTGCCATCAGCCAAACCGGGGGCAATTCACCCCTCCACTTT	CAISQTGGNSPLHF